This TCR beta chain was sequenced during a study of CD8 T cells in Susac syndrome. Random-hexamer reverse transcription was applied to roughly 0.5 to 1 ug RNA. Multiplex PCR with immunoSEQ amplified the TCR beta CDR3 across 54 Vbeta and 13 Jbeta. TCRdb fed the immunoSEQ multiplex PCR reads into MiXCR, producing one record per CDR3 protein. The data contain approximately 150,000 distinct CDR3 sequences, 90% to 95% of them singletons. Per germline, CDR1 KGHDR and CDR2 SFDVKD. V shed 4 bases, J shed 7 bases, and the junction held 22 bases outside the gene matches. The CDR3 totals 19 residues. This clonotype was obtained from a human donor with multiple sclerosis. The chain recombines TRBV24-1 with TRBJ2-3; 7 nucleotides line up with TRBD1. Specimen: CD4+ T cells from PBMCs. The CDR3 reads CATSDQTIRDSLYSNTQYF. For the CDR3, the DNA is TGTGCCACCAGTGACCAGACAATCCGGGACAGCCTTTATTCGAATACGCAGTATTTT.